Presented here are 6 T cell receptor beta chains from one specimen sequenced in a study of blood T cell repertoires in COVID-19. Clones were read by immunoSEQ multiplex PCR, and TCRdb kept only the in-frame ones, dropping some. The table records fewer than 55,000 clones, nearly 90% of them present only once. What was sequenced was peripheral blood. Receptors originate from an elderly man with active or convalescent COVID-19.

This sequence joins TRBV7-9 and TRBJ1-4; TRBD1 might be the D (5 bases). CDR3 length: 14 residues. Trimming left V 2 bases short and J 6 bases short, with 10 bases between. In germline, CDR1 is SEHNR, CDR2 FQNEAQ (reference sequence). CDR3 protein: CASSLPGRYEKLFF. The CDR3 region has the DNA TGTGCCAGCAGCTTACCAGGGCGGTATGAAAAACTGTTTTTT. Based on the CDR3 plus reference TRBV7-9 and TRBJ1-4, the full variable domain is DTGVSQNPRHKITKRGQNVTFRCDPISEHNRLYWYRQTLGQGPEFLTYFQNEAQLEKSRLLSDRFSAERPKGSFSTLEIQRTEQGDSAMYLCASSLPGRYEKLFFGSGTQLSVL.

This clone has a single count. The genes are TRBV30 and TRBJ1-4; TRBD1 matches at 7 bases. V was clipped by 1 base and J by 9 bases; unmatched bases: 14. CDR1 GTSNPN and CDR2 SVGIG come from the germline V gene (reference sequence). The CDR3 is 16 residues long. In DNA form, the CDR3 reads TGTGCCTGGAGTGACTACTTCGGGACAGCCTCCCAAAAACTGTTTTTT. This sequence encodes CAWSDYFGTASQKLFF.

CDR3 sequence: CASGPGTSGSLSTGELFF. The CDR3, as DNA: TGTGCTAGTGGCCCTGGGACTAGCGGGAGTTTATCCACCGGGGAGCTGTTTTTT. The gene calls are TRBV12-5 and TRBJ2-2; 14 nucleotides agree with TRBD2. Germline values: CDR1 LGHNT, CDR2 FRNRAP. V lost 6 bases to trimming and J lost 4 bases; unmatched junction nucleotides: 10. The CDR3 totals 18 residues.

This clone was detected only once. This chain links TRBV5-4 with TRBJ1-4, with D possibly being TRBD1 (6 bases). The CDR3 runs to 14 residues. Trimming took 4 bases from V and 3 from J, leaving 10 bases between them. Germline lookup yields CDR1 SGHNT and CDR2 YYREEE (reference sequence). The CDR3: CASSPGQPNEKLFF. Here the CDR3 DNA reads TGTGCCAGCAGCCCCGGACAGCCTAATGAAAAACTGTTTTTT.

The V and J genes are TRBV19 and TRBJ2-7, with TRBD2 matching over 14 bases. Losses at the gene ends were 4 bases for V and 6 bases for J; bases not matched to a gene: 8. Germline assignment: CDR1 LNHDA and CDR2 SQIVND (reference sequence). The CDR3 is 16 amino acids. The CDR3 nucleotides read TGTGCCAGTAGTACCCTCGGGACTAGCGGGAGTTTCGAGCAGTACTTC. It is translated as CASSTLGTSGSFEQYF. The variable domain in full, completed from reference TRBV19 and TRBJ2-7, reads DGGITQSPKYLFRKEGQNVTLSCEQNLNHDAMYWYRQDPGQGLRLIYYSQIVNDFQKGDIAEGYSVSREKKESFPLTVTSAQKNPTAFYLCASSTLGTSGSFEQYFGPGTRLTVT.

The chain links TRBV7-9 to TRBJ1-3, with a weak D call TRBD1 (6 bases). The V and J ends lost 7 bases and 4 bases respectively, with 20 bases between them. The CDR3 is 16 amino acids. CDR1 is SEHNR and CDR2 is FQNEAQ in the germline V gene (reference sequence). CDR3 bases: TGTGCCAGCACCTCCCAGGGGCCGGCAGGAGGAAACACCATATATTTT. Translated: CASTSQGPAGGNTIYF.